The next 13 T cell receptor beta chains were all read from a single sample in a study of T cells after posttransplantation cyclophosphamide. A marrow graft followed busulfan-fludarabine conditioning, with cyclophosphamide on days +3 and +4. Sequencing used immunoSEQ multiplex PCR; TCRdb keeps in-frame clones, though not all of them. The data contain about 40,000 clones, about 90% of them singletons. Here the sequenced sample was PBMCs, taken roughly 59 days after allogeneic stem cell transplant with posttransplant cyclophosphamide. These receptors were collected from a male patient aged 55-69 years who received an allogeneic stem cell transplant from a related donor and was CMV-positive. Some of the T cells might come from the graft donor.

The CDR3 region has the DNA TGTGCCAGCAGCCCTAGAGGCGGGGGGGCGGATACGCAGTATTTT. It translates to CASSPRGGGADTQYF. The V and J genes are TRBV7-8 and TRBJ2-3, with TRBD2 matching 9 bases. The V and J ends lost 5 bases and 6 bases, in that order; junction bases with no gene match: 9. This CDR3 has 15 amino acids. CDR1 SGHVS and CDR2 FQNEAQ come from the germline V gene.

The chain has TRBV6-5 and TRBJ1-1; D is unresolved. V lost 2 bases, J lost 0 bases, and 7 bases lay in between. This CDR3 contains 14 residues. Germline CDR1 reads MNHEY; CDR2 reads SVGAGI. The CDR3 DNA is TGTGCCAGCAGTTACGAGTATCTGAACACTGAAGCTTTCTTT. It translates to CASSYEYLNTEAFF.

The V gene is TRBV19, the J gene TRBJ2-7; 8 bases are shared with TRBD2. Per germline, CDR1 LNHDA and CDR2 SQIVND (reference sequence). The J segment lost 1 base and the V segment lost 7 bases, leaving 12 bases of the junction unmatched. This CDR3 spans 16 amino acids. The CDR3 nucleotides are TGTGCCAGTAACCCTTTGCCGGGGGGGGGATCCTACGAGCAGTACGTC. It is translated as CASNPLPGGGSYEQYV.

V is TRBV5-1 and J is TRBJ2-5; 11 nucleotides line up with TRBD1. The CDR3 covers 16 residues. Per germline, CDR1 SGHRS and CDR2 YFSETQ. The trim removed 3 bases at V and 4 bases at J, leaving 8 bases unmatched. This CDR3 is CASSSQGQGAGETQYF. The DNA of the CDR3 is TGCGCCAGCAGCTCCCAAGGACAGGGGGCGGGAGAGACCCAGTACTTC.

The rearrangement joins TRBV5-4 to TRBJ2-3; 11 bases match TRBD2. This CDR3 contains 15 residues. The V segment lost 3 bases and the J segment 1 base; nucleotides outside the gene matches: 1. Germline V CDR1 and CDR2: SGHNT, YYREEE (reference sequence). The CDR3 DNA follows: TGTGCCAGCAGCTGGGGACTAGCGGGCACAGATACGCAGTATTTT. Amino acid sequence: CASSWGLAGTDTQYF.

In its sample, this clone was seen once. The J gene is TRBJ2-5, the V gene TRBV7-2, with D possibly being TRBD2 (6 bases). Trimming took 4 bases from V and 2 from J, leaving 17 bases between them. This CDR3 comprises 16 residues. CDR1 SGHTA and CDR2 FQGNSA come from the germline V gene. The CDR3 is CASSSQTRGGQETQYF. CDR3 DNA sequence: TGTGCCAGCAGCTCCCAGACCCGTGGGGGGCAAGAGACCCAGTACTTC.

The chain employs TRBV2 and TRBJ1-2; a weak D match, TRBD1 (5 bases). The CDR3 covers 13 residues. The V and J ends lost 2 bases and 8 bases respectively, with 12 bases between them. Germline CDR1 and CDR2: SNHLY and FYNNEI. The chain's CDR3 is CASSEIQGLGYTF. As DNA, the CDR3 is TGTGCCAGCAGTGAAATCCAGGGTTTGGGCTACACCTTC.

The rearrangement joins TRBV30 to TRBJ1-6, with 9 positions matching TRBD1. V dropped 5 bases and J dropped 9; count of bases not matched to a gene: 14. From germline, CDR1 is GTSNPN and CDR2 SVGIG (reference sequence). The CDR3 loop spans 16 amino acids. CDR3 nucleotides: TGTGCCTGGGAGGATCGGGACAGGGAATACCGTTCACCCCTCCACTTT. This codes for CAWEDRDREYRSPLHF.

The rearrangement links TRBV9 to TRBJ1-2; perhaps TRBD1 as D (5 bases). The CDR3 covers 14 residues. Per the germline V gene, CDR1 is SGDLS and CDR2 is YYNGEE. The V end was cut by 1 base, the J end by 1 base, with 8 bases between. CDR3 region: CASSVRDYNYGYTF. CDR3 bases: TGTGCCAGCAGCGTAAGGGACTATAACTATGGCTACACCTTC.

This chain joins TRBV7-9 and TRBJ2-1, with 11 bases fitting TRBD2. The CDR3 runs to 15 residues. Looked up from germline, CDR1 is SEHNR and CDR2 is FQNEAQ (reference sequence). J lost 8 bases, V lost 6 bases, and 9 bases had no gene match. DNA of the CDR3: TGTGCCAGCAGGGGTAGCGGGGGGGCCCTCCATGAGCAGTTCTTC. Protein product: CASRGSGGALHEQFF.

The chain uses TRBV30 and TRBJ1-3, with TRBD1 identical over 10 bases. CDR3 length equals 16 residues. Germline loops: CDR1 GTSNPN, CDR2 SVGIG (reference sequence). With V trimmed by 5 bases and J by 0 bases, 7 bases remained unmatched. This CDR3 is CAWLKGQGRSGNTIYF. The CDR3 DNA sequence: TGTGCCTGGTTAAAGGGACAGGGGCGCTCTGGAAACACCATATATTTT.

The sample holds one count of this clone. The CDR3, as DNA: TGTGCCAGCAGCACCCCGGGACAGGGGAATGAGCAGTTCTTC. Its translation is CASSTPGQGNEQFF. V gene TRBV7-9 combines with J gene TRBJ2-1; 10 nucleotides match TRBD1. CDR1 and CDR2 from the germline V gene are SEHNR and FQNEAQ (reference sequence). The trim removed 5 bases at V and 7 bases at J, leaving 5 bases unmatched. The CDR3 runs to 14 residues.

V is TRBV5-1 and J is TRBJ2-7; D unresolved. Trimming pared 1 base from V and 0 bases from J, leaving 8 bases between. Looked up from germline, CDR1 is SGHRS and CDR2 is YFSETQ. The CDR3 runs to 14 residues. CDR3 sequence (DNA): TGCGCCAGCAGCTTGACGGGTCTCTCCTACGAGCAGTACTTC. It translates to CASSLTGLSYEQYF.